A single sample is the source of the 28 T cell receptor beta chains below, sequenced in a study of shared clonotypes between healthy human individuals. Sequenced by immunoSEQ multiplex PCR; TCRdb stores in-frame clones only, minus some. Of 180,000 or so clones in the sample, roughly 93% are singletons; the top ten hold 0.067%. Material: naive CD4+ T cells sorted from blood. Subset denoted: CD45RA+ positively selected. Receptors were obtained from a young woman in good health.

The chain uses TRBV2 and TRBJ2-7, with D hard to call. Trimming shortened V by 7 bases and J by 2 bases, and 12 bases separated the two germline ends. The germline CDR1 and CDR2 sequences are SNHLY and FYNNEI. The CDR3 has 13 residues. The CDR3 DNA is TGTGCCAGCACCCCTGCCCTCACCTACGAGCAGTACTTC. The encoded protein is CASTPALTYEQYF. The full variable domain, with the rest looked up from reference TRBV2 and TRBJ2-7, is EPEVTQTPSHQVTQMGQEVILRCVPISNHLYFYWYRQILGQKVEFLVSFYNNEISEKSEIFDDQFSVERPDGSNFTLKIRSTKLEDSAMYFCASTPALTYEQYFGPGTRLTVT.

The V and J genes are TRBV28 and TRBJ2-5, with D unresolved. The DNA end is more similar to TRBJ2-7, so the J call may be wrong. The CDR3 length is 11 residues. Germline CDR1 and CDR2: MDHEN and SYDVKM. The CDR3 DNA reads TGTGCCAGCACCGATAAGTACGAGCAGTACTTC. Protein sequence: CASTDKYEQYF.

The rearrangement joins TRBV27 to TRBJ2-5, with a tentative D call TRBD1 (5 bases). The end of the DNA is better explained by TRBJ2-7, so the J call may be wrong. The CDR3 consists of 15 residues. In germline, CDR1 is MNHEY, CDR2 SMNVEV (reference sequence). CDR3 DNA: TGTGCCAGCAGTTTCAAGGGTAAAAAGGGGTACGAGCAGTACTTC. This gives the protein CASSFKGKKGYEQYF.

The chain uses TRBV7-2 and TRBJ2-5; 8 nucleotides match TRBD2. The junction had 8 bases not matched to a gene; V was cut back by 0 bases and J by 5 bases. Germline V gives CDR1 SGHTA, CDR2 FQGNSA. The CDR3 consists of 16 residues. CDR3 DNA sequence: TGTGCCAGCAGCTTAGCGGGCGGGAGGATCTCCGAGACCCAGTACTTC. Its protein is CASSLAGGRISETQYF.

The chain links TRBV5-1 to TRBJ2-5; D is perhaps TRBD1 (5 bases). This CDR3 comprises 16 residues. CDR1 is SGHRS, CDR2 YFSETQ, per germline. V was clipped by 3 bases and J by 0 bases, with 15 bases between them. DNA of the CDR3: TGCGCCAGCAGCTCAGATAGCAGGGTGTACCAAGAGACCCAGTACTTC. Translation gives CASSSDSRVYQETQYF.

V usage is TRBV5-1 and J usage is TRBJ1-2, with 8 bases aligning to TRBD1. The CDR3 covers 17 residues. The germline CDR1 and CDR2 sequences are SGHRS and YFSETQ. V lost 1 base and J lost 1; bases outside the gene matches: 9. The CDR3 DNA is TGCGCCAGCAGCTTGTCGCAGGGGGCATGGTTTAACTATGGCTACACCTTC. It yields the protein CASSLSQGAWFNYGYTF.

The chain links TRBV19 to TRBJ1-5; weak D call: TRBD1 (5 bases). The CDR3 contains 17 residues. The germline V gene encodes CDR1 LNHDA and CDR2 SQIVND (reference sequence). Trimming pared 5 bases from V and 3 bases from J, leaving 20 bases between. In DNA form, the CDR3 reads TGTGCCAGTAGTCCTCAATCCGGGGCCTCGGACAATCAGCCCCAGCATTTT. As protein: CASSPQSGASDNQPQHF. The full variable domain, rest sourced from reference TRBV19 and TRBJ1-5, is DGGITQSPKYLFRKEGQNVTLSCEQNLNHDAMYWYRQDPGQGLRLIYYSQIVNDFQKGDIAEGYSVSREKKESFPLTVTSAQKNPTAFYLCASSPQSGASDNQPQHFGDGTRLSIL.

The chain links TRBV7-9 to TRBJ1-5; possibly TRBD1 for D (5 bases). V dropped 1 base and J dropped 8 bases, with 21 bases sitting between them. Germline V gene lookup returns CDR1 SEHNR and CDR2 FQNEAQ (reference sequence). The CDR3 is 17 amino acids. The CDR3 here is CASSLEGDSALTKPQHF. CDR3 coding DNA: TGTGCCAGCAGCTTAGAAGGTGACAGTGCCCTTACCAAGCCCCAGCATTTT.

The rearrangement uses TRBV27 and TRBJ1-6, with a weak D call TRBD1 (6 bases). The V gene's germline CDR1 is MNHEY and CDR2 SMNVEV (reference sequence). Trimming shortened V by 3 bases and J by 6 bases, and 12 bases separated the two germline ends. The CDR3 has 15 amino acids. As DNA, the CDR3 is TGTGCCAGCAGTTTCGCGGACAGCCCTAATTCACCCCTCCACTTT. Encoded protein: CASSFADSPNSPLHF.

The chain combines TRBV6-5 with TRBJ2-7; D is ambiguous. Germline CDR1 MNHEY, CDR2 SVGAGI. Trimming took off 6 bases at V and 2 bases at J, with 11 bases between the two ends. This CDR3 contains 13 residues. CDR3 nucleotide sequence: TGTGCCAGCAGACCCAGTGGGACCTACGAGCAGTACTTC. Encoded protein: CASRPSGTYEQYF.

CDR3: CASRQGDYGYTF. CDR3 nucleotide sequence: TGTGCCAGCAGACAGGGTGACTATGGCTACACCTTC. The chain is built from TRBV6-5 and TRBJ1-2, with D perhaps matching TRBD1 (6 bases). Trimming removed 6 bases from V and 3 bases from J, with 8 bases in between. The CDR3 loop spans 12 amino acids. CDR1 MNHEY and CDR2 SVGAGI come from the germline V gene.

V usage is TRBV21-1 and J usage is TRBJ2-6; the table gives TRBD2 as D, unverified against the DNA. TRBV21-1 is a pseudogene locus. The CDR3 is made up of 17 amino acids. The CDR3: CASSKGELGSGANVLTF. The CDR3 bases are TGTGCCAGCAGCAAAGGGGAGCTAGGCTCTGGGGCCAACGTCCTGACTTTC.

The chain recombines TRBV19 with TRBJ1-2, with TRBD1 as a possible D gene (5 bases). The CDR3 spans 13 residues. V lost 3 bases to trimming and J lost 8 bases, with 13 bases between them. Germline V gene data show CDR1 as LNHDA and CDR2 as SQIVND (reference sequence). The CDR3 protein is CASSIRGVGGYTF. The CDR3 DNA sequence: TGTGCCAGTAGTATTCGAGGGGTCGGGGGCTACACCTTC.

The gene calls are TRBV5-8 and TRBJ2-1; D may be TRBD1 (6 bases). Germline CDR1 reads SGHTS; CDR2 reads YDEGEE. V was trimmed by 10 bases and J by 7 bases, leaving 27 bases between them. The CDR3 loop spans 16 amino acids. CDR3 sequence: CAYAQGWNNYRNEQFF. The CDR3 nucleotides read TGTGCCTATGCACAGGGCTGGAACAACTACAGAAATGAGCAGTTCTTC.

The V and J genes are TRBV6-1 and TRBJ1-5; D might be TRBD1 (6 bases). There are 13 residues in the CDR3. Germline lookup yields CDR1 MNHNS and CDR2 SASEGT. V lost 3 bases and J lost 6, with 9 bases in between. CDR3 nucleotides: TGTGCCAGCAGTGAGCAGGGGCCTCAGCCCCAGCATTTT. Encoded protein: CASSEQGPQPQHF.

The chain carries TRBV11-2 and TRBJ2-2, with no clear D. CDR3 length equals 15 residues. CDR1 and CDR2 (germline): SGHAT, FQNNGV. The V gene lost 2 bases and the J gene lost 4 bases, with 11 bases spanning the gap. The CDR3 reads CASSLNGPVTGELFF. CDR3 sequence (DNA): TGTGCCAGCAGCTTAAACGGACCAGTCACCGGGGAGCTGTTTTTT.

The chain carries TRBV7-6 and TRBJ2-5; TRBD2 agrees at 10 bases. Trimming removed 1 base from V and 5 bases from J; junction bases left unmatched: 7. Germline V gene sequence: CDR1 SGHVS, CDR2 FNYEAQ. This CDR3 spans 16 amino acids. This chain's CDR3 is CASSLGAGGPLETQYF. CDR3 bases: TGTGCCAGCAGCTTAGGAGCGGGAGGGCCGTTGGAGACCCAGTACTTC.

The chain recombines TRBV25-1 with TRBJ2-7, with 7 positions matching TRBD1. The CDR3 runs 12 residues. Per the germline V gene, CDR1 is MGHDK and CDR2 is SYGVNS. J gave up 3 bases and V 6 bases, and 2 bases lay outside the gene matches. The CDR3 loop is CASSRDSYEQYF. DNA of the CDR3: TGTGCCAGCAGCCGGGACAGCTACGAGCAGTACTTC.

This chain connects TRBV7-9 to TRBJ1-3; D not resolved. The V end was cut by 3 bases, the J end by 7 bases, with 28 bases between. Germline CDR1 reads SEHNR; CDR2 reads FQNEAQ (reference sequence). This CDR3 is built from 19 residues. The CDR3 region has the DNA TGTGCCAGCAGCTTCTTGTGGGAAGGTGGTAGAAAGAAGAGCAACACCATATATTTT. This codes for CASSFLWEGGRKKSNTIYF. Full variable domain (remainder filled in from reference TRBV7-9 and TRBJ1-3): DTGVSQNPRHKITKRGQNVTFRCDPISEHNRLYWYRQTLGQGPEFLTYFQNEAQLEKSRLLSDRFSAERPKGSFSTLEIQRTEQGDSAMYLCASSFLWEGGRKKSNTIYFGEGSWLTVV.

CDR3 sequence: CASSQASRGGRNYGYTF. For the CDR3, the DNA is TGTGCCAGCAGCCAAGCTTCCCGCGGGGGGCGGAACTATGGCTACACCTTC. J is TRBJ1-2 and V is TRBV4-2; D is possibly TRBD1 (6 bases). The germline CDR1 and CDR2 sequences are LGHNA and YNFKEQ. This CDR3 is 17 amino acids long. Trimming removed 1 base from V and 2 bases from J, with 17 bases in between.

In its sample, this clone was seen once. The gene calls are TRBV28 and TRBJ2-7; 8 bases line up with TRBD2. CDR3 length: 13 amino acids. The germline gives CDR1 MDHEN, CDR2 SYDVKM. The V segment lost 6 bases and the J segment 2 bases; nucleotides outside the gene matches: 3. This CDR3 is CASRWTSPYEQYF. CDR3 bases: TGTGCCAGCAGGTGGACTAGCCCCTACGAGCAGTACTTC.

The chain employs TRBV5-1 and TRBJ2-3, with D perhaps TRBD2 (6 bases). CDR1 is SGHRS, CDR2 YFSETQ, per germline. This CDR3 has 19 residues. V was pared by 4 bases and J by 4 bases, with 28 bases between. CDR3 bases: TGCGCCAGCAGCGATACTATGAGGGGTTCTAGCGATCTCCCAGATACGCAGTATTTT. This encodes CASSDTMRGSSDLPDTQYF.

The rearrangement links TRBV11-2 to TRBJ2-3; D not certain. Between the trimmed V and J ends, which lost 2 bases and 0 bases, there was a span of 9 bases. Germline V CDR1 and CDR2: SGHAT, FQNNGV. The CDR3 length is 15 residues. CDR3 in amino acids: CASSLNSLSTDTQYF. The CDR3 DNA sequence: TGTGCCAGCAGCTTAAATTCATTGAGCACAGATACGCAGTATTTT.

The DNA of the CDR3 is TGTGCCAGTAGTACCTTAGCGGCCCCGGGATTTGTGCGGCAGTTCTTC. It is translated as CASSTLAAPGFVRQFF. This rearrangement joins TRBV19 to TRBJ2-1, with a tentative D call TRBD2 (6 bases). Trimming removed 4 bases from V and 12 bases from J, with 25 bases in between. The CDR3 has 16 amino acids. Germline values: CDR1 LNHDA, CDR2 SQIVND (reference sequence). Drawing the rest from reference TRBV19 and TRBJ2-1, the complete variable domain is DGGITQSPKYLFRKEGQNVTLSCEQNLNHDAMYWYRQDPGQGLRLIYYSQIVNDFQKGDIAEGYSVSREKKESFPLTVTSAQKNPTAFYLCASSTLAAPGFVRQFFGPGTRLTVL.

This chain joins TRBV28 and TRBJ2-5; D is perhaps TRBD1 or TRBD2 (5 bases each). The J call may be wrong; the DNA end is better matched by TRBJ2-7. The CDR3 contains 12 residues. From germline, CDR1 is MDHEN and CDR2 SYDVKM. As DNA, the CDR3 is TGTGCCAGCAACCTGAGGGGCTACGAGCAGTACTTC. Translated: CASNLRGYEQYF.

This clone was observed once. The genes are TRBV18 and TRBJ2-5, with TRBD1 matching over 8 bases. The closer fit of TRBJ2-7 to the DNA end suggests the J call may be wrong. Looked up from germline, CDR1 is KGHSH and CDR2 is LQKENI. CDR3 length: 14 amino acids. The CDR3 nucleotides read TGTGCCAGCTCACCTCAGGGGGCTGGGTACGAGCAGTACTTC. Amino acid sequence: CASSPQGAGYEQYF.

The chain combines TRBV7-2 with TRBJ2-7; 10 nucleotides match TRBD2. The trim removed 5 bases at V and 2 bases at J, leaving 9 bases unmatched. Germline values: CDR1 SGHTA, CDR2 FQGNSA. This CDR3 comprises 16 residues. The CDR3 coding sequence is TGTGCCAGCAGCCGTATAGCGGGAGGCCTCCCCTACGAGCAGTACTTC. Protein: CASSRIAGGLPYEQYF.

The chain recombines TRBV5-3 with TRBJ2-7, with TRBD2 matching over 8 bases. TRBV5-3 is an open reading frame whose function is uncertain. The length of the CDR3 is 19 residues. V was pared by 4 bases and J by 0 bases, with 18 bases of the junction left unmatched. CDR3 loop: CARSPEVGLAKFVSYEQYF. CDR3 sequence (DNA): TGTGCCAGAAGCCCCGAGGTTGGACTAGCCAAGTTCGTCTCCTACGAGCAGTACTTC.